The 2 T cell receptor beta chains below come from one sample, sequenced in a study of cytomegalovirus exposure and HLA in healthy donors (dated by TCRdb to the late 2010s). The method behind the library was the immunoSEQ multiplex PCR assay. For the multiplex PCR, a mixture combining 60 forward primers for TCR Vbeta segments and 13 reverse primers for TCR Jbeta segments was used. TCRdb's version of the immuneACCESS table is confined to in-frame rearrangements and falls short of the full clone set. An unresolved V gene accounts for under half of the shortfall where checked; the remainder is of unknown origin. For this sample the table gives about 180,000 clones, of which nearly 80% were detected only once. The top ten clones comprise just under 6.5% of the sample. The source material was PBMCs. These receptors were obtained from a man between 35 and 55 years old in good health and CMV-seropositive.

The chain joins TRBV5-6 to TRBJ2-5, with 9 bases matching TRBD2. The last part of the DNA fits TRBJ2-7 better; the J call may be wrong. Germline values: CDR1 SGHDT, CDR2 YYEEEE. This CDR3 comprises 16 residues. The CDR3 spells CASSLISASGTYEQYF. The CDR3 DNA is TGTGCCAGCAGCTTGATTTCGGCTAGCGGGACCTACGAGCAGTACTTC.

The J gene is TRBJ2-3, the V gene TRBV2; tentatively, D is TRBD1 (7 bases). The V and J ends lost 9 bases and 1 base respectively, with 14 bases between them. Germline V gives CDR1 SNHLY, CDR2 FYNNEI. The CDR3 totals 14 residues. CDR3 sequence: CARGGGGGTDTQYF. The CDR3 nucleotides are TGTGCCAGAGGGGGCGGAGGGGGCACAGATACGCAGTATTTT.